The clone carrying this T cell receptor beta chain was found many times. These data are taken from a study of T cell repertoires in cytomegalovirus infection. Using its own MiXCR run on the reads, TCRdb lists one record per CDR3 protein. The data hold approximately 550,000 distinct CDR3 sequences, with about 15% observed a single time. The CDR3 is 15 residues long. V shed 8 bases, J shed 6 bases, and the junction held 9 bases outside the gene matches. Germline CDR1 and CDR2: SGHVS and FQNEAQ. The chain combines TRBV7-8 with TRBJ2-2; 10 bases align to TRBD1. The sequence was collected from a human donor in good health (CMV status not recorded). Some clones in this sample may be carry-over from other donors' samples. Sequenced sample: CD8+ T cells from PBMCs. Here the CDR3 reads CASGRDRGISGELFF. The CDR3 nucleotides are TGTGCCAGCGGAAGGGACAGGGGAATATCCGGGGAGCTGTTTTTT. Together with reference TRBV7-8 and TRBJ2-2, the CDR3 gives the full variable domain: GAGVSQSPRYKVAKRGQDVALRCDPISGHVSLFWYQQALGQGPEFLTYFQNEAQLDKSGLPSDRFFAERPEGSVSTLKIQRTQQEDSAVYLCASGRDRGISGELFFGEGSRLTVL.